This TCR beta chain was found in a study of T cell responses to AZD1222 COVID-19 vaccine. Study-level points and caveats: Reportedly, nearly half the spike-specific TCRs target unmutated variant regions. Baseline antibody screening turned up just a handful of seropositive AZD1222 recipients. Increases in Spike-specific TCR breadth and depth were seen after two AZD1222 doses. Repertoires were obtained solely post-peak T cell response.

Trimming took 7 bases from V and 6 from J, leaving 16 bases between them. This CDR3 region has 14 residues. Per germline, CDR1 MNHEY and CDR2 SVGAGI. This table comes from immunoSEQ multiplex PCR, and its TCRdb copy is limited to in-frame clones, with some not included. The table lists roughly 130,000 clones, roughly nine tenths of them singletons. To note about this clone: No antigen is known for it.

The receptor was isolated from an adult in good health. The genes are TRBV6-5 and TRBJ2-1; no firm D call. This specimen consisted of peripheral blood, obtained on day 0 of AZD1222 vaccination. The CDR3 coding sequence is TGTGCCAGCACCGAGTGGGCCCGGTCCAATGAGCAGTTCTTC. Its protein product is CASTEWARSNEQFF.